These 7 T cell receptor beta chains were all obtained from the same sample, sequenced in a study of blood T cell repertoires in COVID-19. Only in-frame clones appear in the TCRdb table, and some are missing; sequencing was by immunoSEQ multiplex PCR. Among around 150,000 clones listed, 85% were seen once. Material: peripheral blood. These receptors came from a human donor with acute or convalescent COVID-19. The donor label of this sample is uncertain.

The chain uses TRBV5-1 and TRBJ2-7; D is uncertain. The V end was cut by 0 bases, the J end by 2 bases, with 6 bases between. The CDR3 runs to 13 residues. CDR1 SGHRS and CDR2 YFSETQ come from the germline V gene. The chain's CDR3 is CASSLAGPYEQYF. The CDR3 bases are TGCGCCAGCAGCTTGGCTGGGCCCTACGAGCAGTACTTC.

This chain links TRBV4-3 with TRBJ1-2; TRBD1 matches 7 bases. The germline gives CDR1 LGHNA, CDR2 YSLEER. This CDR3 is 15 amino acids long. The V segment lost 3 bases and the J segment 5 bases; nucleotides outside the gene matches: 9. The CDR3 DNA sequence: TGCGCCAGCAGCCATTTCACAGACAGGGAATATGGCTACACCTTC. This translates into CASSHFTDREYGYTF.

The chain is built from TRBV5-1 and TRBJ1-1, with TRBD1 as a possible D gene (6 bases). From germline, CDR1 is SGHRS and CDR2 YFSETQ. The V end was cut by 2 bases, the J end by 8 bases, with 7 bases between. This CDR3 has 11 amino acids. The CDR3 DNA sequence: TGCGCCAGCAGCTTAGACAGGGAAGCTTTCTTT. This codes for CASSLDREAFF.

V usage is TRBV7-9 and J usage is TRBJ1-3; tentatively, D is TRBD1 (5 bases). This CDR3 has 17 residues. Germline-derived CDR1 and CDR2 are SEHNR and FQNEAQ (reference sequence). Trimming removed 1 base at V and 0 bases at J, with 13 bases between. CDR3 in DNA: TGTGCCAGCAGCTTAGGGGGGGACGGACGCTCTGGAAACACCATATATTTT. Encoded protein: CASSLGGDGRSGNTIYF.

The chain couples TRBV27 to TRBJ1-2; perhaps TRBD1 as D (5 bases). The CDR3 runs 16 residues. V lost 5 bases to trimming and J lost 0 bases, with 16 bases between them. CDR1 and CDR2 from the germline V gene are MNHEY and SMNVEV (reference sequence). The DNA of the CDR3 is TGTGCCAGCAGTCTCTCCCCGACAGCTACTAACTATGGCTACACCTTC. It codes for CASSLSPTATNYGYTF.

The chain joins TRBV5-5 to TRBJ2-7; 7 bases agree with TRBD2. This CDR3 contains 13 residues. The V gene's germline CDR1 is SGHKS and CDR2 YYEKEE (reference sequence). The V segment lost 4 bases and the J segment 2 bases; nucleotides outside the gene matches: 3. The chain's CDR3 is CASSVGLAYEQYF. CDR3 in DNA: TGTGCCAGCAGCGTCGGACTAGCCTACGAGCAGTACTTC.

There are many counts of this clone. The CDR3 DNA is TGTGCCAGCACCCCCTGGGGACAGGGGCTATACAATGAGCAGTTCTTC. Its protein is CASTPWGQGLYNEQFF. The chain employs TRBV9 and TRBJ2-1; 10 bases map to TRBD1. Germline V gives CDR1 SGDLS, CDR2 YYNGEE. V shed 6 bases and J 4 bases; nucleotides not matched to a gene: 10. This CDR3 has 16 amino acids.